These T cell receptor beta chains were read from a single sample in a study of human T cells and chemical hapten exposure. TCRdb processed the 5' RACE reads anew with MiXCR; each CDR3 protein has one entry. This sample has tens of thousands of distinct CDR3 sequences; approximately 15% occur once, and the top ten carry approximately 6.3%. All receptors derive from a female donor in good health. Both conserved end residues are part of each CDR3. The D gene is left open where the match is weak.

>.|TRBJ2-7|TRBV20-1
CSARGPPERGAYEQYF
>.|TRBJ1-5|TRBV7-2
CASSLIAGAGQPQHF
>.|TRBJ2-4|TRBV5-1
CASSSSGIGNIQYF
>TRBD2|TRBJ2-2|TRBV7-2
CASSLVGLAGVTGELFF
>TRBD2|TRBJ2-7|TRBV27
CASGLSGSSYEQYF
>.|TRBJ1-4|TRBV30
CAWSVYRAGSNEKLFF
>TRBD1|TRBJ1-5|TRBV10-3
CAISADRAGNQPQHF
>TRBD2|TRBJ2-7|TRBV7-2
CASSSGGGEDEQYF
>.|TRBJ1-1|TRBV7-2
CASSPDISEAFF
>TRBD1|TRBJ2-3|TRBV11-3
CASSLTGVRDTQYF
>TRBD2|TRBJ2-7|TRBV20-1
CSAMGLAGGPGEQYF
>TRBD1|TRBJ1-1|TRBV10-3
CAISEGRGDRGWTEAFF
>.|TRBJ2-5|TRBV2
CASSEATGEETQYF
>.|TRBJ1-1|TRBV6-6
CASISTGNTEAFF
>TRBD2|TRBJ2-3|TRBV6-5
CASSSRGVLTDTQYF
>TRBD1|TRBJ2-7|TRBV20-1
CSATGVTGDYEQYF
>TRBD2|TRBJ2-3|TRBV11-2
CASSLGLTSGSTDTQYF
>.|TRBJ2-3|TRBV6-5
CASSPGEGVTDTQYF
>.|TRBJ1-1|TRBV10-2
CASSKYQGDTEAFF
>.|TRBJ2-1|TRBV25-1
CASSSPSEFDNEQFF
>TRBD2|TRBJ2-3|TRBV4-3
CASSQGRAGSTDTQYF
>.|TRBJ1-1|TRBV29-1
CSVNIRGAGQPFF
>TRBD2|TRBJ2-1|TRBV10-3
CAISESSGSYNEQFF
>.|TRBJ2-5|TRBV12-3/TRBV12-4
CASSYAGSKETQYF
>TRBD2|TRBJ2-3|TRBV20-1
CSATGGLAGASTDTQYF
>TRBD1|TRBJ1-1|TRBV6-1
CASTPVQGVPFF
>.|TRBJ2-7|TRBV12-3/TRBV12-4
CASSFTTRVGYEQYF
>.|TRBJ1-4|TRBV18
CASSLNVGFGEKLFF
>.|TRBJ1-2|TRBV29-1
CSVGPTNRGSGYTF
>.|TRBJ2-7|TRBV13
CASSSTVLWAQSSYEQYF
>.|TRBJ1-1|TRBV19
CASSTEPALEAFF
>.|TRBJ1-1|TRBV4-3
CASSRTPPPPTVLAFF
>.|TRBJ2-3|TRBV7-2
CASSLDRTPTDTQYF
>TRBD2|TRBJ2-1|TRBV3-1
CASRRTSVDEQFF
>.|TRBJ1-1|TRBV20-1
CSARAGYYEAFF
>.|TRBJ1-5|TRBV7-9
CASSWGAEPSGPQHF
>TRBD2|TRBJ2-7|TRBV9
CASSPGTSGGAMGLPYEQYF
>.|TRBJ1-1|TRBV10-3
CAISEGPSNTEAFF
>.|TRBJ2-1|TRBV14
CASSQDRGGEQFF
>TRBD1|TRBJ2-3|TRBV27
CASSFGDSYTPEYF
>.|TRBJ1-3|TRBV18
CASSPEDGGNTIYF